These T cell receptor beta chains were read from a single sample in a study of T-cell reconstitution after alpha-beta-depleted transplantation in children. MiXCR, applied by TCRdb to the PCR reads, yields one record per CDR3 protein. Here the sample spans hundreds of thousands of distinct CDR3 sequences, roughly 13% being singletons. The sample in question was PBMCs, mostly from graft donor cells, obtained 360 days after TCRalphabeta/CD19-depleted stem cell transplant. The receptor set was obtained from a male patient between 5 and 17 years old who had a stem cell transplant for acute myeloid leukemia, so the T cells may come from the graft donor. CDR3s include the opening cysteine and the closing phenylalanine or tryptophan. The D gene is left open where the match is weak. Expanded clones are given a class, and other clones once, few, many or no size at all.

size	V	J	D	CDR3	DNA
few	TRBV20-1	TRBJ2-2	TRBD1	CSARGTGVSNTGELFF	TGCAGTGCTAGAGGGACAGGGGTATCGAACACCGGGGAGCTGTTTTTT
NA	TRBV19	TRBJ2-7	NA	CASSYPGYEQYF	TGTGCCAGTAGTTATCCGGGCTACGAGCAGTACTTC
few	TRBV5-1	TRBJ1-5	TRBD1	CASSTGTGLDQPQHF	TGCGCCAGCAGCACCGGGACAGGGTTGGATCAGCCCCAGCATTTT
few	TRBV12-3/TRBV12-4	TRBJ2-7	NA	CASSSGQGNEQYF	TGTGCCAGCAGTTCCGGGCAGGGGAACGAGCAGTACTTC
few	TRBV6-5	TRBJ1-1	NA	CASSYRGVRETEAFF	TGTGCCAGCAGTTACAGGGGCGTAAGAGAAACTGAAGCTTTCTTT
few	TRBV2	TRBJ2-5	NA	CASSEGSLQETQYF	TGTGCCAGCAGTGAAGGGTCTCTCCAAGAGACCCAGTACTTC
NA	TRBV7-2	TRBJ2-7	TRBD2	CASSLTGSGTLTSYEQYF	TGTGCCAGCAGCTTAACGGGTAGCGGGACTTTGACCTCCTACGAGCAGTACTTC
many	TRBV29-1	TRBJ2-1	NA	CSAPFRRVSYNEQFF	TGCAGCGCGCCCTTTAGGCGGGTCTCCTACAATGAGCAGTTCTTC
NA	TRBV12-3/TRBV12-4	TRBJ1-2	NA	CASSLTGLSNYGYTF	TGTGCCAGCAGTTTAACAGGGCTCTCTAACTATGGCTACACCTTC
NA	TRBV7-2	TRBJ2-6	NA	CASSFRDTLSGANVLTF	TGTGCCAGCAGCTTCCGGGACACCCTCTCTGGGGCCAACGTCCTGACTTTC
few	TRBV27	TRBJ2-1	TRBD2	CASSLSPQLAAAYNEQFF	TGTGCCAGCAGTTTAAGCCCTCAACTAGCGGCAGCTTACAATGAGCAGTTCTTC
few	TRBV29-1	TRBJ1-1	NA	CSVSRTVNTEAFF	TGCAGCGTTTCACGGACAGTGAACACTGAAGCTTTCTTT
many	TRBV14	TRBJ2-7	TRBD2	CASSQEGDGRAGYEQYF	TGTGCCAGCAGCCAAGAAGGGGACGGGAGGGCCGGTTACGAGCAGTACTTC
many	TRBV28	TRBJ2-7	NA	CASSFPSPGRNPYEQYF	TGTGCCAGCAGTTTCCCCTCACCGGGACGGAATCCCTACGAGCAGTACTTC
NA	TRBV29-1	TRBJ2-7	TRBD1	CSVEQGISYEQYF	TGCAGCGTAGAACAGGGGATCTCCTACGAGCAGTACTTC
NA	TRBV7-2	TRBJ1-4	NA	CASSSPGAPRKLFF	TGTGCCAGCAGCTCCCCGGGGGCGCCGAGGAAACTGTTTTTT
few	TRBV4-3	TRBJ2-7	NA	CASSQFSGRTSGEQYF	TGCGCCAGCAGCCAATTCTCGGGACGGACCTCTGGAGAGCAGTACTTC
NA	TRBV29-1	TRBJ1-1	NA	CSVVVANEQAFF	TGCAGCGTTGTGGTAGCCAACGAGCAGGCTTTCTTT
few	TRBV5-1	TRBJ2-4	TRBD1	CASSLSDRPENIQYF	TGCGCCAGCAGCTTGTCGGACAGGCCTGAAAACATTCAGTACTTC
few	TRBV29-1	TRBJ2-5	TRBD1	CSVGVVTGKETQYF	TGCAGCGTTGGCGTTGTGACAGGGAAGGAGACCCAGTACTTC
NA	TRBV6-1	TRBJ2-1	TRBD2	CASSQPVLAGAYNEQFF	TGTGCCAGCAGTCAGCCGGTCCTAGCGGGGGCATACAATGAGCAGTTCTTC
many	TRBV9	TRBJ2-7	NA	CASSVGPVWEGAYEQYF	TGTGCCAGCAGCGTAGGCCCTGTGTGGGAGGGGGCCTACGAGCAGTACTTC
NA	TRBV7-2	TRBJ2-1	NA	CASSYPRGSSYNEQFF	TGTGCCAGCAGCTACCCTCGGGGGAGCTCCTACAATGAGCAGTTCTTC
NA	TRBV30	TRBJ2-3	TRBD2	CAWLIRGRTSGRITDTQYF	TGTGCCTGGCTTATCAGGGGCAGGACTAGCGGGAGGATCACAGATACGCAGTATTTT
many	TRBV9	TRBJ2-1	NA	CASSGSGTGVWAEQFF	TGTGCCAGCAGCGGATCCGGGACGGGTGTGTGGGCTGAGCAGTTCTTC
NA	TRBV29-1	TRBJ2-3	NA	CSVVRADTQYF	TGCAGCGTTGTTAGGGCAGATACGCAGTATTTT
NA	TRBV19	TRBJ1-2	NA	CASSGTSRGYTF	TGTGCCAGTTCCGGGACAAGTCGGGGCTACACCTTC
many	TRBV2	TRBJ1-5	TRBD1	CASSRASGTGGNQPQHF	TGTGCCAGCAGTAGGGCCTCCGGGACAGGGGGCAATCAGCCCCAGCATTTT
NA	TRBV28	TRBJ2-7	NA	CASSLSLGRTYEQYF	TGTGCCAGCAGTTTATCCCTTGGCCGAACCTACGAGCAGTACTTC
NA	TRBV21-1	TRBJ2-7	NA	CASSSWTPGRYEQYF	TGTGCCAGCAGCTCCTGGACACCGGGCAGGTACGAGCAGTACTTC
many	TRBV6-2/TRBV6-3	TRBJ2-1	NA	CASSYRVDSRGYNEQFF	TGTGCCAGCAGTTACAGGGTCGATAGTAGAGGCTACAATGAGCAGTTCTTC
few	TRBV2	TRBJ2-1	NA	CASSVDRLEQFF	TGTGCCAGCAGCGTTGACAGGTTAGAGCAGTTCTTC
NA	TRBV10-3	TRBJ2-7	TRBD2	CAIKHGLAGAYEQYF	TGTGCCATCAAACACGGACTAGCGGGGGCCTACGAGCAGTACTTC
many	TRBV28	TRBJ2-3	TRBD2	CASSSAGGPTDTQYF	TGTGCCAGCAGTTCGGCGGGAGGGCCAACAGATACGCAGTATTTT
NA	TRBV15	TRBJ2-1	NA	CATSRDGQLGNEQFF	TGTGCCACCAGCAGAGATGGACAGCTCGGGAATGAGCAGTTCTTC
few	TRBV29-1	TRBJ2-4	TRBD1	CSVRDSKNIQYF	TGCAGCGTAAGGGACAGTAAAAACATTCAGTACTTC
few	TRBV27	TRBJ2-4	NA	CASSVGNIQYF	TGTGCCAGCAGTGTGGGCAACATTCAGTACTTC